This TCR beta chain emerged from a study of identical twins. Points from the study as a whole: High-abundance cord blood beta clonotypes had fewer insertions; memory repertoires showed none.

Each CDR3 protein gets one entry after TCRdb re-called the 5' RACE reads with MiXCR. Of 540,000 or so distinct CDR3 sequences in the sample, 20% to 25% were seen once. Details on this clonotype: What it recognizes is unknown.

Germline V gene data show CDR1 as LGHDT and CDR2 as YNNKEL (reference sequence). V was pared by 3 bases and J by 2 bases, with 16 bases between. The CDR3 covers 16 residues. The same specimen was also included in a second study, on yellow fever vaccine responses in identical twins.

What was sequenced was CD4+ T cells sorted from blood. The chain links TRBV3-1 to TRBJ2-5; D uncertain. The TCR was taken from a woman under 30 in good health. The DNA of the CDR3 is TGTGCCAGCAGCCAGCCGGGCCTAGACATACAAGAGACCCAGTACTTC. It yields the protein CASSQPGLDIQETQYF.